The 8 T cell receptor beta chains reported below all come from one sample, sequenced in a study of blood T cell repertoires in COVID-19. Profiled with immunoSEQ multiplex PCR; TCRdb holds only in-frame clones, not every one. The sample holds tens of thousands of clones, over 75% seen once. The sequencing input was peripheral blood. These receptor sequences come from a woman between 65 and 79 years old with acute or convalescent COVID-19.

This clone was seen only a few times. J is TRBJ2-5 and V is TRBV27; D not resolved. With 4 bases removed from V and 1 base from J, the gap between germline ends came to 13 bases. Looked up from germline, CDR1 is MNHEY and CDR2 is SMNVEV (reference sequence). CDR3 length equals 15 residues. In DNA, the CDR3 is TGTGCCAGCAGTTCCCTGCTAGACTTCCAAGAGACCCAGTACTTC. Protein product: CASSSLLDFQETQYF.

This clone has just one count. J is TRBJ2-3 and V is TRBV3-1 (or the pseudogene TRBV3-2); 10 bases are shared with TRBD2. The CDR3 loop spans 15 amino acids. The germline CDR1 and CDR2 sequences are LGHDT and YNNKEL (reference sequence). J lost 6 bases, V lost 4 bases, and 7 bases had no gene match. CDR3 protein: CASSLQSGGADTQYF. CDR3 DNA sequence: TGTGCCAGCAGCCTACAAAGCGGGGGGGCCGATACGCAGTATTTT.

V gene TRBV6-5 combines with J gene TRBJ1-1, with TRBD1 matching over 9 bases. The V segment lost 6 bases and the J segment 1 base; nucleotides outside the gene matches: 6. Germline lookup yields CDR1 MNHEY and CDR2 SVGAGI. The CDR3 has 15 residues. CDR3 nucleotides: TGTGCCAGCAGGAGGTCGGGACAGGGGAACACTGAAGCTTTCTTT. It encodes CASRRSGQGNTEAFF.

The DNA of the CDR3 is TGTGCCACCAGTGACCGCGGACAGGGCCCCGGTCAGCCCCAGCATTTT. Translated: CATSDRGQGPGQPQHF. J is TRBJ1-5 and V is TRBV24-1, with 8 positions matching TRBD1. The CDR3 is made up of 16 amino acids. Trimming cost V 4 bases and J 6 bases; bases outside gene matches: 10. Germline assignment: CDR1 KGHDR and CDR2 SFDVKD.

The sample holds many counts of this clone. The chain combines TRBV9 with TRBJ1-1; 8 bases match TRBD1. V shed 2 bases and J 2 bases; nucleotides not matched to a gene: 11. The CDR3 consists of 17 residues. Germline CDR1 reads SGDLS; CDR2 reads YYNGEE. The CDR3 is CASSVSFRGPINTEAFF. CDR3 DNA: TGTGCCAGCAGCGTCAGCTTCAGGGGGCCGATAAACACTGAAGCTTTCTTT.

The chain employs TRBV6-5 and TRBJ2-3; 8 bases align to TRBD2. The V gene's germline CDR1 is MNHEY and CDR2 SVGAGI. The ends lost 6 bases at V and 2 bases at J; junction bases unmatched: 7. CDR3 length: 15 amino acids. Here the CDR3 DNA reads TGTGCCAGCAGGTTACTAGCGGCGACCACAGATACGCAGTATTTT. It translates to CASRLLAATTDTQYF.

CDR3 DNA: TGTGCCAGCAGCTTACGTTCGGGGACTAGCGGTTCTTTTTACAATGAGCAGTTCTTC. It codes for CASSLRSGTSGSFYNEQFF. J is TRBJ2-1 and V is TRBV7-2; 11 nucleotides agree with TRBD2. The CDR3 is 19 residues long. Germline assignment: CDR1 SGHTA and CDR2 FQGNSA. V trimming: 2 bases; J trimming: 4 bases; junction bases outside the gene matches: 13.

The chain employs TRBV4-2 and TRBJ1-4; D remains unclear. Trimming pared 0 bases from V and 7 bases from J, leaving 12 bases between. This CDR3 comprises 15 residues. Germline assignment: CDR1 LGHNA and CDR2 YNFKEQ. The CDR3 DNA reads TGTGCCAGCAGCCAAGATGGATCTGAGGTTGAAAAACTGTTTTTT. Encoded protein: CASSQDGSEVEKLFF.